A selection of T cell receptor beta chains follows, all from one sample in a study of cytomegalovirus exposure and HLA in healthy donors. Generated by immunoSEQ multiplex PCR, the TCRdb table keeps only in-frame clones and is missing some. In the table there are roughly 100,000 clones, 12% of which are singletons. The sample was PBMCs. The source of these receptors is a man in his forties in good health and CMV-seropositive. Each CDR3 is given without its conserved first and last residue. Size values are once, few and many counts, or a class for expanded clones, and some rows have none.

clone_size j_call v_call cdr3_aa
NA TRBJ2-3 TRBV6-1 ASSDGGLDTQY
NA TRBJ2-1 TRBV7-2 ASSLMGGRDEQF
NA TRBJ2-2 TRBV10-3 AISLAGGPGELF
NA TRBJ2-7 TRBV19 ASSRDREYEQY
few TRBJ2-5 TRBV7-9 ASSLGWREAQETQY
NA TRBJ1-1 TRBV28 ATWDSTLAEAF
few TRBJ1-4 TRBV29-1 SVGGLGEKLF
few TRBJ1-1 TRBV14 ASSRIGAEAF
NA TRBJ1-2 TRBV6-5 ASSEQGFDGYT
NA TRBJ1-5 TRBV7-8 ASSLVADSNQPQH
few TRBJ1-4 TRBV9 ASSVGSARVRLF
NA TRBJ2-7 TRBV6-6 ASSYSQTRPEQY
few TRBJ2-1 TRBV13 ASSSGLASSYNEQF
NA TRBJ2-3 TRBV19 ASSLTPGTSGIAQY
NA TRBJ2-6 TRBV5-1 ASRTTGANVLT
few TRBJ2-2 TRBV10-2 ASSENRGTGELF
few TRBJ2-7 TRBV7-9 ASSDRGAYEQY
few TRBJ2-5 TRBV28 ASRRGLAGLQETQY
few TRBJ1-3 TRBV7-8 ASSSPPSTVSGNTIY
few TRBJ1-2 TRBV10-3 AISEPEGRTYYGYT
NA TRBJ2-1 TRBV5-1 ASMGTGYLEGQF
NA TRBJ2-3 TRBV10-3 AISPREEDTQY
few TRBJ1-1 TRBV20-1 SAIGNTEAF
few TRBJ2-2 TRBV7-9 ASTLIQMNTGELF
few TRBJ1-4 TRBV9 ASSEGLTNEKLF
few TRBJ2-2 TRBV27 ASSLMGSLTGELF
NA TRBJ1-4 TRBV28 ATYLRGNNEKLF
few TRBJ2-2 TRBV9 ASSVASGEPAGELF
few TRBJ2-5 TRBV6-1 ASGAMGWQETQY
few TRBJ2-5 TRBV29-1 SVEGAGDLGETQY
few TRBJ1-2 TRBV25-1 ASSGGRERGYT
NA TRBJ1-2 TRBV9 ASSASTGILYGYT
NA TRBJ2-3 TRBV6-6 ASSYPGDTQY
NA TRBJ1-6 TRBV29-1 SVAVGSYNSPLH
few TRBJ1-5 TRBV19 ASSITGSNQPQH
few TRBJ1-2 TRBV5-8 ASSPTGRGNYGYT
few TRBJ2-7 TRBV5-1 ASSTSGRSYEQY
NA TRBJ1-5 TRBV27 ASSPYRGIGQPQH
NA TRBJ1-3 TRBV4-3 ASSQDRATRSGNTIY
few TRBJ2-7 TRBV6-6 ASSLMAGAYEQY